Presented here are 21 T cell receptor beta chains from one specimen sequenced in a study of OX40 agonist ivuxolimab in advanced cancers. Sequencing was performed with immunoSEQ multiplex PCR; in TCRdb, only in-frame clones are kept and a portion is missing. Of 25,000 to 30,000 clones in the sample, around 86% were seen once. The sample in question was CD4+ or CD8+ T cells sorted from blood, obtained in a trial of the OX40 agonist ivuxolimab. The receptors come from an adult with an advanced solid tumor such as melanoma, head and neck, liver or kidney cancer.

This chain uses TRBV9 with TRBJ2-1; 9 bases line up with TRBD2. Trimming removed 3 bases from V and 3 bases from J; junction bases left unmatched: 4. This CDR3 has 15 amino acids. CDR1 SGDLS and CDR2 YYNGEE come from the germline V gene. This chain's CDR3 is CASSGSSGIYNEQFF. The CDR3 DNA sequence: TGTGCCAGCAGCGGCTCTAGCGGGATCTACAATGAGCAGTTCTTC.

In this sample, this clone turned up once. The J gene is TRBJ2-7, the V gene TRBV6-5; TRBD1 might be the D (6 bases). The germline V gene encodes CDR1 MNHEY and CDR2 SVGAGI. V lost 8 bases and J 4 bases, leaving 15 bases between the germline ends. The CDR3 runs 13 residues. DNA for the CDR3: TGTGCCAGCTCCCCAGGGGCGCGGTACGAGCAGTACTTC. This translates into CASSPGARYEQYF.

There are a few counts of this clone. The gene calls are TRBV6-5 and TRBJ1-6, with unresolved D. Germline assignment: CDR1 MNHEY and CDR2 SVGAGI. Trimming removed 6 bases from V and 6 bases from J, with 9 bases in between. This CDR3 comprises 13 residues. The CDR3 sequence: CASSPNPNSPLHF. CDR3 nucleotides: TGTGCCAGCAGCCCAAACCCTAATTCACCCCTCCACTTT.

This rearrangement joins TRBV5-8 to TRBJ2-2; D not resolved. The V end lost 5 bases, the J end lost 7 bases, and 15 bases lay between the germline ends. Germline V gene sequence: CDR1 SGHTS, CDR2 YDEGEE. The CDR3 length is 14 residues. CDR3 loop: CASRVVKANGELFF. CDR3 in DNA: TGTGCCAGCAGGGTAGTGAAAGCCAACGGGGAGCTGTTTTTT.

The chain uses TRBV9 and TRBJ2-2; D call uncertain. There are 14 residues in the CDR3. Trimming cost V 1 base and J 7 bases, with 11 bases left between them. CDR1 and CDR2 (germline): SGDLS, YYNGEE. In nucleotides, the CDR3 is TGTGCCAGCAGCGTACTGGACGGCAGCGGGGAGCTGTTTTTT. This encodes CASSVLDGSGELFF. Drawing the rest from reference TRBV9 and TRBJ2-2, the complete variable domain is DSGVTQTPKHLITATGQRVTLRCSPRSGDLSVYWYQQSLDQGLQFLIQYYNGEERAKGNILERFSAQQFPDLHSELNLSSLELGDSALYFCASSVLDGSGELFFGEGSRLTVL.

V usage is TRBV2 and J usage is TRBJ2-7, with unresolved D. Germline V lookup: CDR1 SNHLY, CDR2 FYNNEI. The ends were cut back, 4 bases at V and 3 bases at J, with 4 bases in the middle. The CDR3 contains 11 residues. The CDR3 loop is CASSVNYEQYF. In DNA form, the CDR3 reads TGTGCCAGCAGTGTAAACTACGAGCAGTACTTC.

The rearrangement uses TRBV4-3 and TRBJ2-4; a weak D match, TRBD2 (6 bases). Trimming removed 0 bases from V and 5 bases from J, with 14 bases in between. This CDR3 has 16 amino acids. The V gene's germline CDR1 is LGHNA and CDR2 YSLEER. The CDR3 region has the DNA TGCGCCAGCAGCCAAGATTGGGCGTCGGGGGAAAACATTCAGTACTTC. Residues: CASSQDWASGENIQYF.

The CDR3 coding sequence is TGTGCCGGAGGGGATTTGGGTAGCAATCAGCCCCAGCATTTT. The encoded protein is CAGGDLGSNQPQHF. The chain links TRBV6-4 to TRBJ1-5; tentative D call: TRBD1 (5 bases). Germline values: CDR1 MRHNA, CDR2 SNTAGT. V was pared by 11 bases and J by 0 bases, with 14 bases between. The CDR3 runs to 14 residues.

The chain links TRBV28 to TRBJ2-7; no firm D call. From germline, CDR1 is MDHEN and CDR2 SYDVKM. The CDR3 runs 13 residues. Trimming cost V 1 base and J 3 bases, with 7 bases left between them. Here the CDR3 reads CASSLSGRYEQYF. DNA for the CDR3: TGTGCCAGCAGTTTATCCGGGCGCTACGAGCAGTACTTC.

V is TRBV7-9 and J is TRBJ2-7; D uncertain. The V gene lost 3 bases and the J gene lost 2 bases, with 8 bases spanning the gap. Germline V CDR1 and CDR2: SEHNR, FQNEAQ (reference sequence). The CDR3 spans 13 residues. The CDR3 spells CASSFRATYEQYF. The CDR3 bases are TGTGCCAGCAGCTTCCGGGCAACCTACGAGCAGTACTTC.

The V and J genes are TRBV2 and TRBJ2-7, with 9 positions matching TRBD2. The germline V gene encodes CDR1 SNHLY and CDR2 FYNNEI. V was clipped by 5 bases and J by 5 bases; unmatched bases: 10. This CDR3 contains 15 residues. The CDR3 nucleotides read TGTGCCAGCAGTTGGGGGCGGGAGGGCCTCAACGAGCAGTACTTC. It specifies CASSWGREGLNEQYF. Supplemented by reference TRBV2 and TRBJ2-7, the full variable domain reads EPEVTQTPSHQVTQMGQEVILRCVPISNHLYFYWYRQILGQKVEFLVSFYNNEISEKSEIFDDQFSVERPDGSNFTLKIRSTKLEDSAMYFCASSWGREGLNEQYFGPGTRLTVT.

This clone was detected once. The chain is built from TRBV9 and TRBJ2-7, with D tentatively TRBD2 (6 bases). The germline V gene encodes CDR1 SGDLS and CDR2 YYNGEE. V dropped 0 bases and J dropped 2 bases, with 6 bases sitting between them. The CDR3 sequence is 13 residues long. The CDR3 is CASSVGGTYEQYF. CDR3 DNA sequence: TGTGCCAGCAGCGTAGGCGGGACCTACGAGCAGTACTTC.

A few counts support this clone. This chain connects TRBV29-1 to TRBJ2-1; D is perhaps TRBD1 (5 bases). This CDR3 contains 15 residues. Per germline, CDR1 SQVTM and CDR2 ANQGSEA. V was clipped by 2 bases and J by 3 bases, with 14 bases between them. The chain's CDR3 is CSVETPTRDYNEQFF. The CDR3 DNA follows: TGCAGCGTTGAAACCCCGACCAGGGACTACAATGAGCAGTTCTTC.

The gene calls are TRBV10-2 and TRBJ2-5, with D perhaps TRBD2 (6 bases). CDR1 is WSHSY, CDR2 SAAADI, per germline. The V gene lost 6 bases and the J gene lost 4 bases, with 9 bases spanning the gap. CDR3 length equals 12 residues. DNA of the CDR3: TGCGCCAGCAGGGAGGGCCCAGAGACCCAGTACTTC. Encoded protein: CASREGPETQYF.

The gene calls are TRBV7-9 and TRBJ1-2; D might be TRBD1 (5 bases). This CDR3 is built from 13 residues. V gave up 1 base and J gave up 7 bases, with 10 bases separating them. Germline V CDR1 and CDR2: SEHNR, FQNEAQ (reference sequence). The chain's CDR3 is CASSLGGVSGYTF. CDR3 bases: TGTGCCAGCAGCTTAGGGGGGGTATCTGGCTACACCTTC.

V gene TRBV6-6 combines with J gene TRBJ2-7, with D unclear. There are 13 residues in the CDR3. Germline CDR1 reads MNHNY; CDR2 reads SVGAGI (reference sequence). The ends were cut back, 4 bases at V and 3 bases at J, with 10 bases in the middle. The CDR3 is CASSSRTSYEQYF. The CDR3 DNA sequence: TGTGCCAGCAGTTCCCGCACGAGCTACGAGCAGTACTTC.

This clone was seen once. The chain recombines TRBV7-9 with TRBJ2-3, with 8 nucleotides matching TRBD2. The trim removed 5 bases at V and 3 bases at J, leaving 7 bases unmatched. From germline, CDR1 is SEHNR and CDR2 FQNEAQ (reference sequence). The CDR3 extends over 15 amino acids. The DNA for the CDR3 is TGTGCCAGCAGCACTCTAGCGGGCGGGACAGATACGCAGTATTTT. It specifies CASSTLAGGTDTQYF. The entire variable domain, with the rest obtained from reference TRBV7-9 and TRBJ2-3, is as follows: DTGVSQNPRHKITKRGQNVTFRCDPISEHNRLYWYRQTLGQGPEFLTYFQNEAQLEKSRLLSDRFSAERPKGSFSTLEIQRTEQGDSAMYLCASSTLAGGTDTQYFGPGTRLTVL.

This chain links TRBV19 with TRBJ1-5, with D maybe TRBD1 (6 bases). CDR3 length: 14 residues. In germline, CDR1 is LNHDA, CDR2 SQIVND (reference sequence). Trimming shortened V by 1 base and J by 2 bases, and 6 bases separated the two germline ends. CDR3 nucleotides: TGTGCCAGTAGTATAGGACAGGGCAATCAGCCCCAGCATTTT. It codes for CASSIGQGNQPQHF.

V gene TRBV16 combines with J gene TRBJ2-7; 10 nucleotides line up with TRBD2. V lost 0 bases to trimming and J lost 12 bases; unmatched junction nucleotides: 17. Per the germline V gene, CDR1 is KGHSY and CDR2 is FQNENV. The CDR3 runs to 17 residues. The CDR3 spells CASSQSIYRLAGSPGYF. CDR3 nucleotides: TGTGCCAGCAGCCAATCGATTTATAGACTAGCGGGCTCTCCGGGGTACTTC.

The J gene is TRBJ2-7, the V gene TRBV11-2; D is possibly TRBD2 (6 bases). The CDR3 has 15 amino acids. V was clipped by 5 bases and J by 4 bases, with 18 bases between them. CDR1 is SGHAT and CDR2 is FQNNGV in the germline V gene. The chain's CDR3 is CASSHPLASEYEQYF. CDR3 sequence (DNA): TGTGCCAGCAGCCACCCCTTGGCTAGCGAGTACGAGCAGTACTTC.

This clone has just one count. The V gene is TRBV27, the J gene TRBJ1-2; TRBD1 matches 7 bases. V lost 5 bases to trimming and J lost 7 bases; unmatched junction nucleotides: 10. There are 14 residues in the CDR3. Per the germline V gene, CDR1 is MNHEY and CDR2 is SMNVEV (reference sequence). In DNA, the CDR3 is TGTGCCAGCAGTCCCCGGACAGGTCGGAGTGGCTACACCTTC. Translating it yields CASSPRTGRSGYTF.